This T cell receptor (beta chain) was observed in a study of cytomegalovirus exposure and HLA in healthy donors. Overall study results and limits: According to a subsequent analysis, TCR clusters identified in the first cohort showed a tendency to co-occur across the roughly 110 validation repertoires. Among TCR beta chains, those listed as cytomegalovirus-associated numbered 164.

The CDR3 runs 14 residues. CDR1 is GTSNPN, CDR2 SVGIG, per germline (reference sequence). Unmatched junction bases numbered 14, after V lost 8 bases and J lost 5 bases. To note about this clone: The antigen remains unidentified.

Profiling relied on immunoSEQ multiplex PCR, and the TCRdb table lists in-frame clones only, not all of them. The data show about 400,000 clones, more than 80% seen once. The V call is TRBV30, the J call TRBJ1-1; TRBD1 matches 7 bases. This TCR derives from a woman aged 18-29 years in good health and CMV-seronegative. Input material: PBMCs. The CDR3 DNA is TGTGCCGGGACACGACAGGGCGCGAAGACTGAAGCTTTCTTT. Its protein is CAGTRQGAKTEAFF. Variable domain in full (rest from reference TRBV30 and TRBJ1-1): SQTIHQWPATLVQPVGSPLSLECTVEGTSNPNLYWYRQAAGRGLQLLFYSVGIGQISSEVPQNLSASRPQDRQFILSSKKLLLSDSGFYLCAGTRQGAKTEAFFGQGTRLTVV.